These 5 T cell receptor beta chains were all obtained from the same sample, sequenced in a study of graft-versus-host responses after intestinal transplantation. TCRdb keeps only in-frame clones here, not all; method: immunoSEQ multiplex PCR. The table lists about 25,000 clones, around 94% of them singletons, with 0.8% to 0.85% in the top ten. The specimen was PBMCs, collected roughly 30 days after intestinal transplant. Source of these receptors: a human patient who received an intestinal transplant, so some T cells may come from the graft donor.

The CDR3 loop reads CASSGGPADTQYF. As DNA, the CDR3 is TGTGCCAGCAGTGGGGGACCGGCAGATACGCAGTATTTT. This chain links TRBV6-1 with TRBJ2-3; D possibly uses TRBD1 or TRBD2 (5 bases each). Trimming cost V 4 bases and J 4 bases, with 9 bases left between them. From germline, CDR1 is MNHNS and CDR2 SASEGT. The CDR3 covers 13 residues.

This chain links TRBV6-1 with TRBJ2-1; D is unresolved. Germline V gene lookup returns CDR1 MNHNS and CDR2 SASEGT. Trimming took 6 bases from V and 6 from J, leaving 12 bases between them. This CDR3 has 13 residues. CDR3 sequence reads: CASRTLASNEQFF. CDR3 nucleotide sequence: TGTGCCAGCAGGACCTTGGCCAGCAATGAGCAGTTCTTC.

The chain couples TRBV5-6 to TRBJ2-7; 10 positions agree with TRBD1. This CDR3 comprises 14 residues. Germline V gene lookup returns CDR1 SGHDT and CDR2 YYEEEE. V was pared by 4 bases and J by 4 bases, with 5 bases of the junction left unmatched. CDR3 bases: TGTGCCAGCAGCCTGACAGGGGGCGTGTACGAGCAGTACTTC. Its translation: CASSLTGGVYEQYF. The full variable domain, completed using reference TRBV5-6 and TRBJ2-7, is DAGVTQSPTHLIKTRGQQVTLRCSPKSGHDTVSWYQQALGQGPQFIFQYYEEEERQRGNFPDRFSGHQFPNYSSELNVNALLLGDSALYLCASSLTGGVYEQYFGPGTRLTVT.

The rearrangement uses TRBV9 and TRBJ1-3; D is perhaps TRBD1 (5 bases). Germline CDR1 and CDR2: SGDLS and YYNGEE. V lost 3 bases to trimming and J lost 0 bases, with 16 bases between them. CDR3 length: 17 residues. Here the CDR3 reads CASSAGDSLSSGNTIYF. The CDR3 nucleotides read TGTGCCAGCAGCGCGGGGGACTCCCTGAGCTCTGGAAACACCATATATTTT.

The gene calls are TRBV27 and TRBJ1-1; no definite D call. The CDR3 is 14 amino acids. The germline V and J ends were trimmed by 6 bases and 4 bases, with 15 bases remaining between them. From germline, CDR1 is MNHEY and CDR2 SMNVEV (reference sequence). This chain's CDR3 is CASSIVARGTEAFF. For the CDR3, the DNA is TGTGCCAGCAGCATTGTTGCCCGGGGCACTGAAGCTTTCTTT.